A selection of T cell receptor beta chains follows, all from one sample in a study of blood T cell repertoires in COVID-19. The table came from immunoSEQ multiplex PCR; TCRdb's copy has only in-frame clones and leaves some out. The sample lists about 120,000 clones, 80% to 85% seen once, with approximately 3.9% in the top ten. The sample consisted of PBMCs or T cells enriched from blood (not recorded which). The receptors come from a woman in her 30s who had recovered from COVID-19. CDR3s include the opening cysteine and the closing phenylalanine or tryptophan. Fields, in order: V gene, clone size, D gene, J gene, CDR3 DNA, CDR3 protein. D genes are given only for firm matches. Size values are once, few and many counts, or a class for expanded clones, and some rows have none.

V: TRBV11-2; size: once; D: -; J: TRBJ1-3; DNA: TGTGCCAGCAGCTTATCAGTTCTCTCTGGAAACACCATATATTTT; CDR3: CASSLSVLSGNTIYF
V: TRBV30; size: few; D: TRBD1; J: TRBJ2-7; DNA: TGTGCCTGGTCTCCCGGGACAGGGGTCCACGAGCAGTACTTC; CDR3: CAWSPGTGVHEQYF
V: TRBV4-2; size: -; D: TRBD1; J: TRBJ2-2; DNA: TGTGCCAGCAGCCAAGAGGGGCCAGGGGGCGTTATCGGGGAGCTGTTTTTT; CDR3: CASSQEGPGGVIGELFF
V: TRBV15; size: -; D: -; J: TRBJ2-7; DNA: TGTGCCACCAGCAGAATCGACAGGACCGGATACGAGCAGTACTTC; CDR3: CATSRIDRTGYEQYF
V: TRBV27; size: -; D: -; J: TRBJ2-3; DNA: TGTGCCAGCAGTGACCAAGACGGGATTACGCAGTATTTT; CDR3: CASSDQDGITQYF
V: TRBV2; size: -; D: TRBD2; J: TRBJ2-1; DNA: TGTGCCAGCAGGAGACTAGCGGGAGGGACGAATGAGCAGTTCTTC; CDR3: CASRRLAGGTNEQFF
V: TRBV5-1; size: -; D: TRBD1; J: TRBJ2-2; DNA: TGCGCCAGCAGCCAGGGACAGGGGGCGACCGGGGAGCTGTTTTTT; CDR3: CASSQGQGATGELFF
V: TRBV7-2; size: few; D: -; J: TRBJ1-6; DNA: TGTGCCAGCAGCCTCTGGGGGGGTGATTCACCCCTCCACTTT; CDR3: CASSLWGGDSPLHF
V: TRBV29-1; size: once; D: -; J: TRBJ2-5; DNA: TGCAGCGTGCGGCAGGGCGGACAAGAGACCCAGTACTTC; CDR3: CSVRQGGQETQYF
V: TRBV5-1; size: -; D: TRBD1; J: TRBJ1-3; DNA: TGCGCCAGCAGCGCGGACAGGTCTGGAAACACCATATATTTT; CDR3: CASSADRSGNTIYF
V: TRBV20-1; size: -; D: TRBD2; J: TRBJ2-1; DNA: TGCAGCCCTAGTCTAGCGGGGGCCTACAATGAGCAGTTCTTC; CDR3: CSPSLAGAYNEQFF
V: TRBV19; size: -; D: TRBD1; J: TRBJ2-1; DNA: TGTGCCAGTAGTATTACAGGGGGCCTCAATGAGCAGTTCTTC; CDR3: CASSITGGLNEQFF
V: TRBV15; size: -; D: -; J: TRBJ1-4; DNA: TGTGCCACCAGCAGAGGGACAAGGCGCGGAGAAAAACTGTTTTTT; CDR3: CATSRGTRRGEKLFF
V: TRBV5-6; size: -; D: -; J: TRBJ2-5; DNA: TGTGCCAGCAGCTCGGAGACAGGGAGGTTCGGGGAGACCCAGTACTTC; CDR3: CASSSETGRFGETQYF
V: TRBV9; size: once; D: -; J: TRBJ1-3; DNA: TGTGCCAGCAGCGTAGCCGGGGGGGGAAACACCATATATTTT; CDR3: CASSVAGGGNTIYF
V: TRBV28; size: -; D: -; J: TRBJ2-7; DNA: TGTGCCAGCAGTTTGCTCACAGGGAAGTCGAGGAACGAGCAGTACTTC; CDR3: CASSLLTGKSRNEQYF
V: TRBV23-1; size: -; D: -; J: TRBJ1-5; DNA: TGCGCCAGCAGTCGGTACCGGGGGGCGGGTCAGCCCCAGCATTTT; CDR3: CASSRYRGAGQPQHF
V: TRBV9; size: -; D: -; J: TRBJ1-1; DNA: TGTGCCAGCAGCAGGATGGACAGAGCTTTCTTT; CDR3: CASSRMDRAFF
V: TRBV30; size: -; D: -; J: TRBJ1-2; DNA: TGTGCCTGGAGTCGGGCGGGAAGAACTAACTATGGCTACACCTTC; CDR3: CAWSRAGRTNYGYTF
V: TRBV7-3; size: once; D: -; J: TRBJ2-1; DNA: TGTGCCAGCAGCTTAACGCCGCAGCTCGGGTGGGGCGGAACTTACAATGAGCAGTTCTTC; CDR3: CASSLTPQLGWGGTYNEQFF
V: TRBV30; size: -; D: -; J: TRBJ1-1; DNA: TGTGCCTGGAGTGGAGACACTGGCACTGAAGCTTTCTTT; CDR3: CAWSGDTGTEAFF
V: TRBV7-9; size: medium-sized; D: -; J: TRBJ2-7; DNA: TGTGCCAGCAGTTCGCCCATGGAGGGAGGTCTCTCCTACGAGCAGTACTTC; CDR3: CASSSPMEGGLSYEQYF
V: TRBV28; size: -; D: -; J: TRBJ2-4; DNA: TGTGCCAGCAGTTTATCAGGGATAGCCAAAAACATTCAGTACTTC; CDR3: CASSLSGIAKNIQYF
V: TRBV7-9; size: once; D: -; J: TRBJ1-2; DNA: TGTGCCAGCAGCTTAACAGGGTCTAACTATGGCTACACCTTC; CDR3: CASSLTGSNYGYTF
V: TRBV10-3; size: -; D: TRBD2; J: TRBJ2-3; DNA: TGTGCCATCAGGCGGGAGTACGAAGATACGCAGTATTTT; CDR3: CAIRREYEDTQYF
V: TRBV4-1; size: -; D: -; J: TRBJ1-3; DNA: TGCGCCAGCAGCCAAGATCCAGGCATCTCTGGAAACACCATATATTTT; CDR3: CASSQDPGISGNTIYF
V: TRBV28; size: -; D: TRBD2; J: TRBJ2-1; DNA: TGTGCCAGCAGTGGAGGGACTAGGTGGGGGAGCTCCTACAATGAGCAGTTCTTC; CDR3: CASSGGTRWGSSYNEQFF
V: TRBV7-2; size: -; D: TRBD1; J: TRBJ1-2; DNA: TGTGCCAGCAGCGGACACAGGGGGACCTATGGCTACACCTTC; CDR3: CASSGHRGTYGYTF
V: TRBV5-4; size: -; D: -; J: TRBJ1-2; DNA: TGTGCCAGCAGCTTGGCCGAGCGAACCTCCTATGGCTACACCTTC; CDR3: CASSLAERTSYGYTF
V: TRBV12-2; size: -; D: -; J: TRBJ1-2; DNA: TGTGCAAGTCGACTACGGCTTTATGGCTACACCTTC; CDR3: CASRLRLYGYTF
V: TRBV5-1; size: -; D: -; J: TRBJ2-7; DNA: TGCGCCAGCAGCTTTCAGGGTTACGAGCAGTACTTC; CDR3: CASSFQGYEQYF
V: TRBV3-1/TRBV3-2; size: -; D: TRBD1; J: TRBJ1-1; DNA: TGTGCCAGCAGCCAAGCTAGGACAGGGGGGGGAGCTTTCTTT; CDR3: CASSQARTGGGAFF
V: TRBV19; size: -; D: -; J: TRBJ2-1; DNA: TGTGCCAGTAGCCCATTCGGAGGTAGTGAGCAGTTCTTC; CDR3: CASSPFGGSEQFF
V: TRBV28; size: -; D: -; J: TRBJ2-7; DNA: TGTGCCAGCAGGAGAGACTACGAGCAGTACTTC; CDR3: CASRRDYEQYF
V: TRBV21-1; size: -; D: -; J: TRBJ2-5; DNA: TGTGCCAGCAGCAAAGAGACTAGCGGGCCTGGGAGGCAAGAGACCCAGTACTTC; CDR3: CASSKETSGPGRQETQYF
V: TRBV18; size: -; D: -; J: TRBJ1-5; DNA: TGTGCCAGCTCACCACAGGGGATCGGGAGCAATCAGCCCCAGCATTTT; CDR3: CASSPQGIGSNQPQHF
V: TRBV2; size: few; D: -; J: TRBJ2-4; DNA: TGTGCCAGCAGCAGGGGCTTGGCCAAAAACATTCAGTACTTC; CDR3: CASSRGLAKNIQYF
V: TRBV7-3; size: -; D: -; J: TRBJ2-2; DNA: TGTGCCAGCAGCAAGACTACTTCGAACACCGGGGAGCTGTTTTTT; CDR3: CASSKTTSNTGELFF
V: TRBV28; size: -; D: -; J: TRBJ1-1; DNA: TGTGCCAGCAGTTTACGGGGGTATGGAGACACTGAAGCTTTCTTT; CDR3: CASSLRGYGDTEAFF
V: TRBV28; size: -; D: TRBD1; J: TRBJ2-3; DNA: TGTGCCAGCAGTTCCCGACAGGGTGCAGATACGCAGTATTTT; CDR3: CASSSRQGADTQYF
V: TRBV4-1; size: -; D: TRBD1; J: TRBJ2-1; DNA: TGCGCCAGCAGCTGGAGTCCGGACAGGTCCTACAATGAGCAGTTCTTC; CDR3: CASSWSPDRSYNEQFF
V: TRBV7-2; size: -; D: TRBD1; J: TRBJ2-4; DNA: TGTGCCAGCAGCTCAGGGGGCCAAAGACTTCAGTACTTC; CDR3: CASSSGGQRLQYF
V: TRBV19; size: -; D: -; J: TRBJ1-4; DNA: TGTGCCAGTGGCGTGGGAGGGGAAAAACTGTTTTTT; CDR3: CASGVGGEKLFF
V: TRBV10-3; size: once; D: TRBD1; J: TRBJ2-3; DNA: TGTGCCATCAGTGAGGTCGGCGAGACAGGGAAAGATACGCAGTATTTT; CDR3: CAISEVGETGKDTQYF
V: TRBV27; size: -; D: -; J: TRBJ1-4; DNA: TGTGCCAGCAGTTTAAGGGGCGTTGCAACTAATGAAAAACTGTTTTTT; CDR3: CASSLRGVATNEKLFF
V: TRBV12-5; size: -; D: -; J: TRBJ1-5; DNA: TGTGCTAGTGGCCAAACACCTTATAGCAATCAGCCCCAGCATTTT; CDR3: CASGQTPYSNQPQHF
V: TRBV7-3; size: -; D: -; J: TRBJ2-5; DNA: TGTGCCAGCAGCTTGATAGGGGCCGGGGAGACCCAGTACTTC; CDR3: CASSLIGAGETQYF
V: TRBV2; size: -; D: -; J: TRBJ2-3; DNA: TGTGCCAGCAGTGTCGGTCTATCAACCACAGATACGCAGTATTTT; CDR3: CASSVGLSTTDTQYF
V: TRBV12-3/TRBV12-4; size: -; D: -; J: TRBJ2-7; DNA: TGTGCCAGCAAGGCCCTTGGGGCCGAGCAGTACTTC; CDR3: CASKALGAEQYF
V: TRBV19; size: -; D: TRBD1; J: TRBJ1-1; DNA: TGTGCCAGTAGCCTCCGGACAGGGGTTGTTTTCTTT; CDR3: CASSLRTGVVFF